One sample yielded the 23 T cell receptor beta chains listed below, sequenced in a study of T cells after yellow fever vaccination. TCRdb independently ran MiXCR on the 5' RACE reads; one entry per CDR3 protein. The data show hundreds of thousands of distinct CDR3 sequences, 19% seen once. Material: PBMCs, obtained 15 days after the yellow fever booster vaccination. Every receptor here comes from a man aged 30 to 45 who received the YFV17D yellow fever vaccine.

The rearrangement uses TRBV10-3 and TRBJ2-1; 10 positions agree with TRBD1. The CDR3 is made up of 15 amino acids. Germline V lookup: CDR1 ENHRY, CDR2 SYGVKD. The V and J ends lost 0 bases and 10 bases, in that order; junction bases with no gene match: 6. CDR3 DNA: TGTGCCATCAGTGAGTCTCGGGGACAGGGGCTCGAGCAGTTCTTC. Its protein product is CAISESRGQGLEQFF.

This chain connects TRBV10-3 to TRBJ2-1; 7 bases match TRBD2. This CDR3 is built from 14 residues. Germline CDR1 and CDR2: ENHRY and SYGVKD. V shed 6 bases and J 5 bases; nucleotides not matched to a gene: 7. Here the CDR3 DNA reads TGTGCCATCAGGGAGCGGGGTCTTAACAATGAGCAGTTCTTC. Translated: CAIRERGLNNEQFF.

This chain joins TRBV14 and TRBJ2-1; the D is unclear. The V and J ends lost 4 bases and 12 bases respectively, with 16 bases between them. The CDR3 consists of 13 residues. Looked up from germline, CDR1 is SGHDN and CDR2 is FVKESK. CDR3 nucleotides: TGTGCCAGCAGCCCCTCGTCGACGACTGGGCAGTTCTTC. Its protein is CASSPSSTTGQFF.

The CDR3 DNA follows: TGTGCCAGCAGTTACTCGACCGGCAGGGCCTACGAGCAGTACTTC. Residues: CASSYSTGRAYEQYF. The chain employs TRBV6-5 and TRBJ2-7; D is perhaps TRBD1 (5 bases). V was cut by 0 bases and J by 2 bases, with 11 bases left in between. Germline values: CDR1 MNHEY, CDR2 SVGAGI. The CDR3 contains 15 residues.

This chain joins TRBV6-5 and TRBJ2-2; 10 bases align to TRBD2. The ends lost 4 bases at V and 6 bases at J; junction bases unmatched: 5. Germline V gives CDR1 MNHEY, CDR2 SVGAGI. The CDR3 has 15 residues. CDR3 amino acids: CASSWSSGRPGELFF. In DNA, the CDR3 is TGTGCCAGCAGTTGGTCTAGCGGGAGACCCGGGGAGCTGTTTTTT.

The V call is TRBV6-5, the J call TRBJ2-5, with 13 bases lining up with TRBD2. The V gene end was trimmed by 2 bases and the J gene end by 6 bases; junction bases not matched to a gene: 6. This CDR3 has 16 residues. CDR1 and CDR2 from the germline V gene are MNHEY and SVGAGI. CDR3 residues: CASSYLGLAGEKTQYF. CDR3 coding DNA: TGTGCCAGCAGTTACCTCGGACTAGCGGGAGAAAAGACCCAGTACTTC.

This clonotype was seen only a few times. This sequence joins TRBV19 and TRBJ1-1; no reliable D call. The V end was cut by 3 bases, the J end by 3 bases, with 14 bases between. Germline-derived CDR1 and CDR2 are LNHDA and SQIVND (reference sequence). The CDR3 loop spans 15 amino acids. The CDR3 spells CASSISVGGYTEAFF. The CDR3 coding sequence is TGTGCCAGTAGTATCAGCGTGGGAGGTTACACTGAAGCTTTCTTT.

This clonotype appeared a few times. CDR3 loop: CASSPRGDSPYEQYF. CDR3 in DNA: TGCGCCAGCAGCCCTAGGGGCGACAGCCCCTACGAGCAGTACTTC. The genes are TRBV5-1 and TRBJ2-7; TRBD1 is a possible D gene (5 bases). Germline V gives CDR1 SGHRS, CDR2 YFSETQ. V was shortened by 4 bases and J by 2 bases, with 16 bases between the two germline ends. This CDR3 contains 15 residues. The full variable domain, its missing parts supplied by reference TRBV5-1 and TRBJ2-7, is KAGVTQTPRYLIKTRGQQVTLSCSPISGHRSVSWYQQTPGQGLQFLFEYFSETQRNKGNFPGRFSGRQFSNSRSEMNVSTLELGDSALYLCASSPRGDSPYEQYFGPGTRLTVT.

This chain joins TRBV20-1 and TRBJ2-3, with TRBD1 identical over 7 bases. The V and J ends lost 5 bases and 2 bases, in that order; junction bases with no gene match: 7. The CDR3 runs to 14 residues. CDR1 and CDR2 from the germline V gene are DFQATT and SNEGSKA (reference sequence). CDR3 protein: CSALPGQNTDTQYF. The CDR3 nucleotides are TGCAGTGCTCTTCCGGGACAGAACACAGATACGCAGTATTTT.

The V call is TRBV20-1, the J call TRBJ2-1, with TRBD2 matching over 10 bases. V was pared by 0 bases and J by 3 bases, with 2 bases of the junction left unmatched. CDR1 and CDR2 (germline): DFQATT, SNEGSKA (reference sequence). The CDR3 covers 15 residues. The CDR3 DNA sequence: TGCAGTGCTAGAGAACGGACTAGCGGCTACAATGAGCAGTTCTTC. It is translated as CSARERTSGYNEQFF.

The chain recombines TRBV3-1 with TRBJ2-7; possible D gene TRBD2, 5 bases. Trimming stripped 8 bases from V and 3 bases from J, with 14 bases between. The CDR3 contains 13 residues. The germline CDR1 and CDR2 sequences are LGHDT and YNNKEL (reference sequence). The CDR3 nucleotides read TGTGCCAGCTCTGATCGGGATCTCTACGAGCAGTACTTC. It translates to CASSDRDLYEQYF.

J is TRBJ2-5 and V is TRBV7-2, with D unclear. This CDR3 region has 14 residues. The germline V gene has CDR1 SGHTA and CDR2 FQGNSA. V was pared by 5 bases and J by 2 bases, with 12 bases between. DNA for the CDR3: TGTGCCAGCAGCATACTCAGAGAACAAGAGACCCAGTACTTC. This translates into CASSILREQETQYF.

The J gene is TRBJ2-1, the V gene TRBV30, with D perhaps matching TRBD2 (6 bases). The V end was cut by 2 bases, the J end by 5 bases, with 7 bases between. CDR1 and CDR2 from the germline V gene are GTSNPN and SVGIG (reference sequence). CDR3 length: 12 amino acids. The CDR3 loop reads CAWSWTNNEQFF. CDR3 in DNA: TGTGCCTGGAGTTGGACTAACAATGAGCAGTTCTTC.

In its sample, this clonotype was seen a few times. The CDR3 nucleotides are TGTGCCAGCAGCCGGGGGACAGGGGGAGAGCCCCAGCATTTT. Encoded protein: CASSRGTGGEPQHF. V gene TRBV7-9 combines with J gene TRBJ1-5; 11 positions agree with TRBD1. With 5 bases clipped from V and 8 bases from J, the junction kept 5 bases outside the gene matches. There are 14 residues in the CDR3. Germline-derived CDR1 and CDR2 are SEHNR and FQNEAQ (reference sequence).

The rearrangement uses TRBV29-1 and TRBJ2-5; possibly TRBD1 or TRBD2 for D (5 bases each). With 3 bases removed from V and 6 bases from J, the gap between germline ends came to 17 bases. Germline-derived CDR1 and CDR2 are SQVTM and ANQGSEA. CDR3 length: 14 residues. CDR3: CSVEGVEREKTQYF. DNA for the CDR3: TGCAGCGTTGAGGGGGTGGAAAGGGAAAAGACCCAGTACTTC. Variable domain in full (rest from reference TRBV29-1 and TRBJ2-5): SAVISQKPSRDICQRGTSLTIQCQVDSQVTMMFWYRQQPGQSLTLIATANQGSEATYESGFVIDKFPISRPNLTFSTLTVSNMSPEDSSIYLCSVEGVEREKTQYFGPGTRLLVL.

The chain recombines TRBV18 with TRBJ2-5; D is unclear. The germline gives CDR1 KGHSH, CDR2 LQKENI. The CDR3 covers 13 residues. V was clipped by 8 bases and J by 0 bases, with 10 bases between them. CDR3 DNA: TGTGCCAGCCGTGCACAGTACCAAGAGACCCAGTACTTC. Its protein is CASRAQYQETQYF.

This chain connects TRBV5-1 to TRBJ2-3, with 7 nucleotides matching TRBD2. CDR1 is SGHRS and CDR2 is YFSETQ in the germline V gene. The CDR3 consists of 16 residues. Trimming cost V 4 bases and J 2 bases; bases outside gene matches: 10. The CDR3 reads CASSLREAGYTDTQYF. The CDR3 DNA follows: TGCGCCAGCAGCCTCCGGGAAGCGGGGTACACAGATACGCAGTATTTT.

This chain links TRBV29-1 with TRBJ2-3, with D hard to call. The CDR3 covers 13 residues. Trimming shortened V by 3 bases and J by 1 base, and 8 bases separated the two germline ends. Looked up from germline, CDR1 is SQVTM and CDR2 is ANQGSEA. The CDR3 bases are TGCAGCGTTGAGAATCCAGGCACAGATACGCAGTATTTT. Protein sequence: CSVENPGTDTQYF.

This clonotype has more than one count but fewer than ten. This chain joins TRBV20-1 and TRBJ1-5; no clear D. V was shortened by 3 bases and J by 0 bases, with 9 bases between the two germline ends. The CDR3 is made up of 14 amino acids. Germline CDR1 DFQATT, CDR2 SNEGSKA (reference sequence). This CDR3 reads CSASSEYSNQPQHF. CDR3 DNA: TGCAGTGCTAGTTCGGAGTATAGCAATCAGCCCCAGCATTTT.

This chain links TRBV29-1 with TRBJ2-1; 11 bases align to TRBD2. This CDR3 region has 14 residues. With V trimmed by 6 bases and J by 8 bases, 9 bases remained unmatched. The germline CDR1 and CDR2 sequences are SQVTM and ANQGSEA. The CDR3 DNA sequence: TGCAGCGTCCCTCGGCTAGCGGGAGGCTATGAGCAGTTCTTC. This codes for CSVPRLAGGYEQFF.

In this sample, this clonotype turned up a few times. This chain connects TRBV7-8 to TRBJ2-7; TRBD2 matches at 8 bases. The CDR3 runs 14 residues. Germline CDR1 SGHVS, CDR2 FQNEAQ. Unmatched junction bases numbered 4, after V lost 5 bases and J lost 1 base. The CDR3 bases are TGTGCCAGCAGCCCTAGCGGGTTTTCCTACGAGCAGTACTTC. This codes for CASSPSGFSYEQYF.

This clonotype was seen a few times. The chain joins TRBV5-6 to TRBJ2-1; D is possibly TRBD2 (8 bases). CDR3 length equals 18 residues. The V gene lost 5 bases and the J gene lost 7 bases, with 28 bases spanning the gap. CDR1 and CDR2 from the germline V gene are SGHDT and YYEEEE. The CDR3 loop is CASSRRFSGTVEDNEQFF. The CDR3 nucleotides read TGTGCCAGCAGTAGGAGATTTAGCGGGACAGTTGAGGATAATGAGCAGTTCTTC.

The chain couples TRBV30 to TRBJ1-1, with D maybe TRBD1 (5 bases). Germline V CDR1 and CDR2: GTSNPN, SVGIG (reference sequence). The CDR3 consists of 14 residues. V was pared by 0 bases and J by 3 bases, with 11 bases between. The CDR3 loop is CAWSVGGDHTEAFF. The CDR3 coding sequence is TGTGCCTGGAGTGTAGGAGGGGATCACACTGAAGCTTTCTTT.